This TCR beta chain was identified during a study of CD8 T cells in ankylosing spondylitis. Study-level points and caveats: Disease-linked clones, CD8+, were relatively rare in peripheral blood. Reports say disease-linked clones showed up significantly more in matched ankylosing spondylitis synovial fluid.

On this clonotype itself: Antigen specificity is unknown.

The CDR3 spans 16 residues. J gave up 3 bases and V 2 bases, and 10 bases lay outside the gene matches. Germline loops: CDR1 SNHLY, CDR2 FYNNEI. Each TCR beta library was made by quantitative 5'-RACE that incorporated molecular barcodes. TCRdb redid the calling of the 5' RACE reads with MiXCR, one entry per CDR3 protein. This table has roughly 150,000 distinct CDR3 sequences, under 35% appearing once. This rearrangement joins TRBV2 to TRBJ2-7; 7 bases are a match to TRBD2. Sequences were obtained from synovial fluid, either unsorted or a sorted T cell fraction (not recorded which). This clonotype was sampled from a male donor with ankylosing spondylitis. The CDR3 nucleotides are TGTGCCAGCAGTGAACGGGGTAGCGGGTTTCACTACGAGCAGTACTTC. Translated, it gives CASSERGSGFHYEQYF.